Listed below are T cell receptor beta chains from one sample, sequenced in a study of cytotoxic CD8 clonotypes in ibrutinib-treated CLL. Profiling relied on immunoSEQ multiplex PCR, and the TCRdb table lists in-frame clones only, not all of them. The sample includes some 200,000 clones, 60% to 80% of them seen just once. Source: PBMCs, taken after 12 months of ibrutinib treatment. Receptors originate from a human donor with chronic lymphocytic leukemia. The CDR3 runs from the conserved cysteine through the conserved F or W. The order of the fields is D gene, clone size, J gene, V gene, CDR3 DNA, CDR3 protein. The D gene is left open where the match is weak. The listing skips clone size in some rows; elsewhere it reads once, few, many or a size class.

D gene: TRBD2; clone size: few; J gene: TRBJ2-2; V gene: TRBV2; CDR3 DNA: TGTGCCAACGGCGCGGGGGTGAACACCGGGGAGCTGTTTTTT; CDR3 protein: CANGAGVNTGELFF
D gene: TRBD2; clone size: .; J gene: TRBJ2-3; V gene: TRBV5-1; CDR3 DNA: TGCGCCAGCTATCAAGGACTAGCGGGAGGGCCTTTTACGCAGTATTTT; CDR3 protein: CASYQGLAGGPFTQYF
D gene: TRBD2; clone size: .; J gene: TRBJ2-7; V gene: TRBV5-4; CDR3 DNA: TGTGCCAGCAGCTGGGGACTAGCGGGACTTCAGTACGAGCAGTACTTC; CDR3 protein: CASSWGLAGLQYEQYF
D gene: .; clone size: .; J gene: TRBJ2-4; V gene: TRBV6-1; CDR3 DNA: TGTGCCAGCGGCCGGGCCCACGAAAACATTCAGTACTTC; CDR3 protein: CASGRAHENIQYF
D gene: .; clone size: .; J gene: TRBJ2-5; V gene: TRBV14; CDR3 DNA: TGTGCCAGCAGCTTGCGAGGAGGGGAGACCCAGTACTTC; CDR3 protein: CASSLRGGETQYF
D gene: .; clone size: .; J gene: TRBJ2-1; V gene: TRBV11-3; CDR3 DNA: TGTGCCAGCAGCTCCGGAGGAGCAGGGAGCAATGAGCAGTTCTTC; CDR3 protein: CASSSGGAGSNEQFF
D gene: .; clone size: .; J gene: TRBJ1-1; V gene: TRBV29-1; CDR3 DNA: TGCAGCGTTGCGGGGGTCTTGAACACTGAAGCTTTCTTT; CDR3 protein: CSVAGVLNTEAFF
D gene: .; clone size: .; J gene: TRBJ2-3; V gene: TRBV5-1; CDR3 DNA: TGCGCCAGCAGCGATGGGACTGGCACAGATACGCAGTATTTT; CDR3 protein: CASSDGTGTDTQYF
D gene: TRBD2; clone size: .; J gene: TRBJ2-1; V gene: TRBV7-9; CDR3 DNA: TGTGCCAGCAGCTTACGAGCGGGGCCCTACAATGAGCAGTTCTTC; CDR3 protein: CASSLRAGPYNEQFF
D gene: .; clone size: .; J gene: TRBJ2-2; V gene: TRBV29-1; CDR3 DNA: TGCAGCGTTGCCCGGGGGACCGGGGAGCTGTTTTTT; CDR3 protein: CSVARGTGELFF
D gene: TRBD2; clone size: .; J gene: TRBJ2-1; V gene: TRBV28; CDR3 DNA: TGTGCCAGCAGGGATGGACTAGCGGGCGACTACAATGAGCAGTTCTTC; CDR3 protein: CASRDGLAGDYNEQFF
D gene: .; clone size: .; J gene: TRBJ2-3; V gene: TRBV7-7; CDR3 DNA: TGTGCTAGCAGCTTACTAGTTAGCACAGATACGCAGTATTTT; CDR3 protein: CASSLLVSTDTQYF
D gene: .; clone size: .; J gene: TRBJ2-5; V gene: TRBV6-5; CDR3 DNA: TGTGCCAGCAGTCCACCTTCTCTGTCAAGGGAGACCCAGTACTTC; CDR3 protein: CASSPPSLSRETQYF
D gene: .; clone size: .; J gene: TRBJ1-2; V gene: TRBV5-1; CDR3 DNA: TGCGCCAGCAGAGAAAACCCGTCCGTCTATGGCTACACCTTC; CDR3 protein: CASRENPSVYGYTF
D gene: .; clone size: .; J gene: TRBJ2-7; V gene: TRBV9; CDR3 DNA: TGTGCCAGCAGCGCCCAAGGAAGCCTAGTGGTCTACGAGCAGTACTTC; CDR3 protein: CASSAQGSLVVYEQYF
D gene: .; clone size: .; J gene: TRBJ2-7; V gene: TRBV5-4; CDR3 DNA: TGTGCCAGCAGCTTCGGAGAGTACGAGCAGTACTTC; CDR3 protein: CASSFGEYEQYF
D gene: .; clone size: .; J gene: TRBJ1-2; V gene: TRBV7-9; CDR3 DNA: TGTGCCAGCAGCTTAGTTAAGAAGCAGGGTCAAGCTAACTATGGCTACACCTTC; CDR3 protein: CASSLVKKQGQANYGYTF
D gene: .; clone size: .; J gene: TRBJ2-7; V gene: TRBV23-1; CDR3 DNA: TGCGCCAGCAGTCAGTCCTACGAGCAGTACTTC; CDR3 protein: CASSQSYEQYF
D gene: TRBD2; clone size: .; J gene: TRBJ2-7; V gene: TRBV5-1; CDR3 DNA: TGCGCCAGCAGCTTGGACGGACTAGCGGGAGCCCTGTACTTC; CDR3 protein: CASSLDGLAGALYF
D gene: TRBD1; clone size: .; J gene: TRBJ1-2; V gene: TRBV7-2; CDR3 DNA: TGTGCCAGCAGCTTAGCAGTGGTTGTGACGACAGGGGGCTATGGCTACACCTTC; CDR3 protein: CASSLAVVVTTGGYGYTF